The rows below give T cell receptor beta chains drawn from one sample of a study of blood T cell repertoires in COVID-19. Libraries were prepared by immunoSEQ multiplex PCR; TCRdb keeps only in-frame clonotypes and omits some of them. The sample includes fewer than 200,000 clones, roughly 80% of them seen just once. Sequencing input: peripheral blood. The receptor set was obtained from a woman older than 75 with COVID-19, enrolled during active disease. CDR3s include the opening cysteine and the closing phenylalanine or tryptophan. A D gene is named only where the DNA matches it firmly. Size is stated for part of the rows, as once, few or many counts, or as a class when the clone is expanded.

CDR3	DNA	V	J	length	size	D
CASSPRQGKETQYF	TGTGCCAGCAGTCCAAGACAGGGTAAAGAGACCCAGTACTTC	TRBV6-6	TRBJ2-5	14	once	TRBD1
CATSANQASNSPLHF	TGTGCCACCAGCGCTAATCAAGCGAGTAATTCACCCCTCCACTTT	TRBV15	TRBJ1-6	15	NA	NA
CASSLIGGLGTEAFF	TGTGCCAGCAGCTTGATAGGGGGCCTAGGCACTGAAGCTTTCTTT	TRBV11-2	TRBJ1-1	15	NA	TRBD1
CASSPGGTGAYNEQFF	TGTGCCAGCAGCCCAGGGGGGACAGGGGCCTACAATGAGCAGTTCTTC	TRBV7-3	TRBJ2-1	16	NA	TRBD1
CASTETGGSGNTIYF	TGTGCCAGTACTGAGACAGGGGGCTCTGGAAACACCATATATTTT	TRBV19	TRBJ1-3	15	once	TRBD1
CAISELAANYGYTF	TGTGCCATCAGTGAGTTGGCGGCTAACTATGGCTACACCTTC	TRBV10-3	TRBJ1-2	14	NA	NA
CASIYEAEAFF	TGTGCCAGCATCTACGAGGCTGAAGCTTTCTTT	TRBV3-1/TRBV3-2	TRBJ1-1	11	NA	NA
CASSLARGPYEQYF	TGTGCCAGCAGCTTAGCGAGGGGGCCCTACGAGCAGTACTTC	TRBV11-1	TRBJ2-7	14	NA	TRBD1
CASSGGLAESSYEQYF	TGTGCCAGCAGTGGGGGACTAGCGGAGAGCTCCTACGAGCAGTACTTC	TRBV6-1	TRBJ2-7	16	NA	TRBD2
CSGRGNTIYF	TGCAGTGGGAGGGGAAACACCATATATTTT	TRBV20-1	TRBJ1-3	10	NA	NA
CASSGSRGECTEAFF	TGTGCCAGCAGTGGATCCCGGGGAGAGTGCACTGAAGCTTTCTTT	TRBV25-1	TRBJ1-1	15	NA	NA
CASSGDRYNEQFF	TGTGCCAGTAGTGGGGACAGGTACAATGAGCAGTTCTTC	TRBV19	TRBJ2-1	13	NA	TRBD1
CSASRGGGNGYTF	TGCAGTGCTAGTCGTGGAGGGGGCAATGGCTACACCTTC	TRBV20-1	TRBJ1-2	13	NA	TRBD1
CASRSGIGEKLFF	TGTGCCAGCAGGTCAGGGATAGGGGAAAAACTGTTTTTT	TRBV12-3/TRBV12-4	TRBJ1-4	13	NA	NA
CASSKTVSNEKLFF	TGTGCCAGCTCGAAGACAGTATCAAATGAAAAACTGTTTTTT	TRBV18	TRBJ1-4	14	NA	NA
CASSVGRGNEKLFF	TGTGCCAGCAGCGTAGGGAGGGGTAATGAAAAACTGTTTTTT	TRBV9	TRBJ1-4	14	NA	NA
CASREGQIMNTEAFF	TGTGCCAGCAGAGAGGGACAGATCATGAACACTGAAGCTTTCTTT	TRBV6-5	TRBJ1-1	15	few	TRBD1
CASSKGLTYEQYF	TGTGCCAGCAGCAAGGGACTGACATACGAGCAGTACTTC	TRBV7-3	TRBJ2-7	13	NA	NA
CASKPGQGFTGELFF	TGTGCCAGCAAGCCGGGTCAGGGATTCACCGGGGAGCTGTTTTTT	TRBV2	TRBJ2-2	15	NA	NA
CASSLGQFSGNTIYF	TGTGCCAGCAGCCTCGGACAGTTCTCTGGAAACACCATATATTTT	TRBV6-5	TRBJ1-3	15	NA	NA
CASRITERNTEAFF	TGTGCCAGCAGAATAACAGAACGGAACACTGAAGCTTTCTTT	TRBV27	TRBJ1-1	14	NA	NA
CASSLRDRDYGYTF	TGTGCCAGCAGTTTGCGGGACAGGGACTATGGCTACACCTTC	TRBV6-5	TRBJ1-2	14	NA	TRBD1
CASSALAGTSEQFF	TGCGCCAGCAGCGCCTTAGCGGGAACATCTGAGCAGTTCTTC	TRBV10-2	TRBJ2-1	14	few	TRBD2
CASSPAFGQNQPQHF	TGTGCCAGCTCACCAGCTTTCGGACAGAATCAGCCCCAGCATTTT	TRBV18	TRBJ1-5	15	NA	NA
CASSLAGQYEAFF	TGTGCCAGCAGCTTAGCCGGACAGTATGAAGCTTTCTTT	TRBV7-2	TRBJ1-1	13	NA	NA
CASSALRGSLRTGELFF	TGTGCCAGCAGCGCACTGCGGGGCTCGCTAAGAACCGGGGAGCTGTTTTTT	TRBV3-1/TRBV3-2	TRBJ2-2	17	NA	NA
CASSLGAYYGYTF	TGCGCCAGCAGCTTGGGGGCTTACTATGGCTACACCTTC	TRBV5-1	TRBJ1-2	13	NA	NA
CASSLVGADTQYF	TGCGCCAGCAGCTTGGTAGGGGCAGATACGCAGTATTTT	TRBV5-1	TRBJ2-3	13	NA	NA
CASSLREGHEQFF	TGTGCCAGCAGTTTAAGGGAGGGACATGAGCAGTTCTTC	TRBV12-3/TRBV12-4	TRBJ2-1	13	NA	TRBD2
CSASRSSGSHNEQFF	TGCAGTGCTAGTCGATCTAGCGGGAGTCACAATGAGCAGTTCTTC	TRBV20-1	TRBJ2-1	15	NA	TRBD2